These 23 T cell receptor beta chains were sequenced from one sample in a study of cytomegalovirus exposure and HLA in healthy donors (dated by TCRdb to about 2017). Libraries were made using the immunoSEQ multiplex PCR assay. The multiplex PCR relied on a mix of 60 forward primers for TCR Vbeta segments and 13 reverse primers for TCR Jbeta segments. In its TCRdb copy, this immuneACCESS table keeps in-frame sequences only and misses some clones. Where compared with another copy, unresolved V genes explain less than half of these, and the others have no known cause. The sample contains around 110,000 clones, roughly 80% of them found a single time. Over 2% of the sample goes to the ten largest clones. Sequences were obtained from PBMCs. These receptors were obtained from a man aged 30 to 45 in good health and CMV-seronegative.

This rearrangement joins TRBV7-8 to TRBJ1-6; D uncertain. V lost 1 base and J lost 0, with 13 bases in between. CDR1 is SGHVS and CDR2 is FQNEAQ in the germline V gene. This CDR3 has 18 amino acids. The CDR3 sequence is CASSLERAGSSYNSPLHF. In nucleotides, the CDR3 is TGTGCCAGCAGCTTAGAGAGGGCGGGGAGCTCCTATAATTCACCCCTCCACTTT.

This chain uses TRBV28 with TRBJ2-7, with a weak D call TRBD2 (5 bases). Trimming pared 5 bases from V and 7 bases from J, leaving 15 bases between. The CDR3 consists of 13 residues. Germline CDR1 and CDR2: MDHEN and SYDVKM. This CDR3 is CASSPPERREQYF. The CDR3 bases are TGTGCCAGCAGTCCGCCGGAGCGGAGGGAGCAGTACTTC.

This rearrangement joins TRBV5-6 to TRBJ1-2; tentatively, D is TRBD1 (6 bases). Trimming removed 1 base at V and 8 bases at J, with 15 bases between. Per germline, CDR1 SGHDT and CDR2 YYEEEE. This CDR3 has 14 residues. CDR3 in amino acids: CASSLKGQLGGYTF. CDR3 DNA: TGTGCCAGCAGCTTGAAGGGACAATTAGGAGGCTACACCTTC. The full variable domain, in which reference TRBV5-6 and TRBJ1-2 provide the parts outside the CDR3, is DAGVTQSPTHLIKTRGQQVTLRCSPKSGHDTVSWYQQALGQGPQFIFQYYEEEERQRGNFPDRFSGHQFPNYSSELNVNALLLGDSALYLCASSLKGQLGGYTFGSGTRLTVV.

The chain links TRBV5-1 to TRBJ2-1; D might be TRBD1 (6 bases). The CDR3 is 15 amino acids. Germline lookup yields CDR1 SGHRS and CDR2 YFSETQ. Trimming removed 3 bases at V and 6 bases at J, with 16 bases between. The CDR3 DNA reads TGCGCCAGCAGCTCTTACGATACAGGGCCCAATGAGCAGTTCTTC. Translated, it gives CASSSYDTGPNEQFF.

The rearrangement links TRBV5-6 to TRBJ2-7, with 9 bases matching TRBD1. This CDR3 region has 15 residues. Looked up from germline, CDR1 is SGHDT and CDR2 is YYEEEE. J was trimmed by 4 bases and V by 0 bases; bases with no gene match: 5. CDR3 protein: CASSLGGTGRYEQYF. CDR3 in DNA: TGTGCCAGCAGCTTGGGAGGGACAGGGCGGTACGAGCAGTACTTC.

The chain is built from TRBV19 and TRBJ2-1; D is possibly TRBD2 (7 bases). Trimming pared 3 bases from V and 7 bases from J, leaving 13 bases between. Germline loops: CDR1 LNHDA, CDR2 SQIVND (reference sequence). CDR3 length: 14 residues. CDR3 amino acids: CASSMGGAGNEQFF. As DNA, the CDR3 is TGTGCCAGTAGTATGGGGGGGGCAGGGAATGAGCAGTTCTTC.

The chain links TRBV5-4 to TRBJ2-7; tentative D call: TRBD1 (5 bases). There are 14 residues in the CDR3. With 0 bases removed from V and 2 bases from J, the gap between germline ends came to 9 bases. Looked up from germline, CDR1 is SGHNT and CDR2 is YYREEE (reference sequence). The CDR3 region is CASSLGRVPYEQYF. The DNA of the CDR3 is TGTGCCAGCAGCTTGGGCAGGGTCCCCTACGAGCAGTACTTC.

The V gene is TRBV4-3, the J gene TRBJ2-3; maybe TRBD2 (6 bases). Germline assignment: CDR1 LGHNA and CDR2 YSLEER. The CDR3 covers 16 residues. V lost 1 base to trimming and J lost 2 bases, with 13 bases between them. CDR3 sequence: CASSQGSGLNTDTQYF. CDR3 coding DNA: TGCGCCAGCAGCCAAGGGTCGGGACTGAACACAGATACGCAGTATTTT.

The CDR3 DNA is TGTGCCAGTAGTATAGGACTAGCGGGGCTCAATGAGCAGTTCTTC. This translates into CASSIGLAGLNEQFF. The chain links TRBV19 to TRBJ2-1; 11 positions agree with TRBD2. V lost 1 base and J lost 6; bases outside the gene matches: 2. The CDR3 totals 15 residues. CDR1 is LNHDA and CDR2 is SQIVND in the germline V gene (reference sequence).

CDR3 nucleotide sequence: TGTGCCAGCAGTATGGGGGCAGGCATGAACACTGAAGCTTTCTTT. Amino acids: CASSMGAGMNTEAFF. The chain joins TRBV7-6 to TRBJ1-1, with D maybe TRBD1 (6 bases). The CDR3 is made up of 15 amino acids. Trimming took off 6 bases at V and 0 bases at J, with 14 bases between the two ends. Germline CDR1 SGHVS, CDR2 FNYEAQ.

The CDR3 reads CASSTPGRAPPYEQYF. CDR3 DNA: TGTGCCAGCAGTACCCCCGGCAGGGCCCCCCCCTACGAGCAGTACTTC. This chain uses TRBV28 with TRBJ2-7, with D possibly TRBD1 on 5 matching bases. This CDR3 region has 16 residues. Germline V lookup: CDR1 MDHEN, CDR2 SYDVKM. Trimming pared 5 bases from V and 2 bases from J, leaving 19 bases between.

The V call is TRBV2, the J call TRBJ2-1, with a possible D match to TRBD1 (5 bases). Trimming removed 0 bases from V and 12 bases from J, with 15 bases in between. Germline V gene data show CDR1 as SNHLY and CDR2 as FYNNEI. CDR3 length: 14 amino acids. The CDR3 coding sequence is TGTGCCAGCAGTGAAGCGCTTGGGGCCCGAGGGCAGTTCTTC. Protein product: CASSEALGARGQFF.

A few counts support this clone. The rearrangement links TRBV7-9 to TRBJ1-4; D perhaps matches TRBD1 (6 bases). In germline, CDR1 is SEHNR, CDR2 FQNEAQ (reference sequence). The CDR3 spans 16 residues. V was clipped by 5 bases and J by 0 bases, with 13 bases between them. CDR3 nucleotide sequence: TGTGCCAGCAGCCCAAACAGGGCTTCAACTAATGAAAAACTGTTTTTT. Translation gives CASSPNRASTNEKLFF.

The chain uses TRBV19 and TRBJ2-7; D is perhaps TRBD1 (6 bases). CDR3 length equals 15 residues. Per the germline V gene, CDR1 is LNHDA and CDR2 is SQIVND (reference sequence). V was trimmed by 5 bases and J by 1 base, leaving 15 bases between them. The CDR3 bases are TGTGCCAGTAGTCGTTCGGGACATGGGTCCTACGAGCAGTACTTC. This encodes CASSRSGHGSYEQYF.

The rearrangement uses TRBV7-7 and TRBJ2-5, with 10 bases matching TRBD1. Germline trimming cut 5 bases from V and 1 base from J; bases unmatched to any gene: 4. Germline values: CDR1 SSHAT, CDR2 FNYEAQ (reference sequence). The CDR3 runs 15 residues. This CDR3 reads CASSPWTGGQETQYF. CDR3 bases: TGTGCCAGCAGCCCCTGGACAGGGGGCCAAGAGACCCAGTACTTC.

The chain combines TRBV30 with TRBJ2-5; 8 bases align to TRBD2. The last part of the DNA fits TRBJ2-7 better; the J call may be wrong. CDR1 and CDR2 from the germline V gene are GTSNPN and SVGIG (reference sequence). The CDR3 totals 16 residues. CDR3 amino acids: CAWSPLAGGASYEQYF. The DNA for the CDR3 is TGTGCCTGGAGTCCCCTAGCGGGCGGTGCCTCCTACGAGCAGTACTTC.

The chain has TRBV9 and TRBJ2-7, with 14 bases identical to TRBD2. CDR1 SGDLS and CDR2 YYNGEE come from the germline V gene. The ends lost 4 bases at V and 10 bases at J; junction bases unmatched: 13. This CDR3 is built from 16 residues. The CDR3 DNA follows: TGTGCCAGCAGCTCTGGCGGACTAGCGGGGGGTTCGGAACAGTACTTC. Translating it yields CASSSGGLAGGSEQYF.

The chain combines TRBV7-9 with TRBJ1-2, with a weak D call TRBD1 (5 bases). V was clipped by 5 bases and J by 5 bases, with 15 bases between them. Germline V CDR1 and CDR2: SEHNR, FQNEAQ (reference sequence). The CDR3 sequence is 14 residues long. CDR3 DNA: TGTGCCAGCAGCCACCGAAGGGGAGGGTATGGCTACACCTTC. Protein product: CASSHRRGGYGYTF.

The chain links TRBV4-3 to TRBJ2-3, with TRBD2 matching 9 bases. With 2 bases clipped from V and 3 bases from J, the junction kept 18 bases outside the gene matches. Germline lookup yields CDR1 LGHNA and CDR2 YSLEER. The CDR3 contains 20 residues. CDR3 amino acids: CASSQQREVAGAPTTDTQYF. Written as DNA, the CDR3 is TGCGCCAGCAGCCAACAAAGGGAGGTAGCGGGGGCCCCGACAACAGATACGCAGTATTTT.

This rearrangement joins TRBV5-5 to TRBJ2-7, with D perhaps matching TRBD2 (7 bases). The CDR3 runs 15 residues. CDR1 SGHKS and CDR2 YYEKEE come from the germline V gene (reference sequence). V was clipped by 3 bases and J by 3 bases, with 16 bases between them. CDR3: CASSSDWGGGYEQYF. Here the CDR3 DNA reads TGTGCCAGCAGCTCCGACTGGGGAGGGGGCTACGAGCAGTACTTC.

The chain uses TRBV21-1 and TRBJ1-5. TRBV21-1 has pseudogene status. This CDR3 has 13 amino acids. DNA of the CDR3: TGTGCCAGCAGCGCCCAGACTAGTCAGCCCCAGCATTTT. As protein: CASSAQTSQPQHF.

The chain is built from TRBV7-9 and TRBJ2-2; the match to TRBD1 covers 9 bases. CDR1 SEHNR and CDR2 FQNEAQ come from the germline V gene (reference sequence). After removal of 3 bases from V and 5 bases from J, the junction contained 4 bases not matched to a gene. The CDR3 length is 15 residues. Written as DNA, the CDR3 is TGTGCCAGCAGCTTGGACAGGGGTCGGACCGGGGAGCTGTTTTTT. The encoded protein is CASSLDRGRTGELFF.

The CDR3 sequence is CASSPWDSGPEAFF. The CDR3 bases are TGTGCCAGCAGCCCCTGGGACAGCGGCCCTGAAGCTTTCTTT. The rearrangement uses TRBV16 and TRBJ1-1; 7 bases align to TRBD1. V was clipped by 4 bases and J by 6 bases; unmatched bases: 8. CDR1 KGHSY and CDR2 FQNENV come from the germline V gene. The CDR3 contains 14 residues.